These 31 T cell receptor beta chains were all obtained from the same sample, sequenced in a study of cytomegalovirus exposure and HLA in healthy donors. PCR amplification relied on 60 Vbeta primers (plus 13 Jbeta primers). Clones were sequenced by immunoSEQ multiplex PCR, and TCRdb holds only the in-frame ones, with some missing. The repertoire has roughly 130,000 clones, roughly 79% of them found once; the top ten carry roughly 2.5%. Sequences were obtained from PBMCs. These TCRs come from a boy younger than 10 in good health and CMV-seronegative.

The J gene is TRBJ2-2, the V gene TRBV19; the match to TRBD2 covers 10 bases. Germline loops: CDR1 LNHDA, CDR2 SQIVND (reference sequence). The CDR3 has 16 residues. Trimming at V came to 10 bases and at J to 1 base, leaving 9 bases not matched to a gene. The CDR3 is CATLPRLAGNTGELFF. CDR3 DNA: TGTGCCACTCTTCCGAGACTAGCGGGGAACACCGGGGAGCTGTTTTTT.

The rearrangement joins TRBV7-6 to TRBJ2-3; the match to TRBD2 covers 10 bases. J gave up 6 bases and V 10 bases, and 10 bases lay outside the gene matches. CDR3 length: 14 amino acids. Germline V gives CDR1 SGHVS, CDR2 FNYEAQ. The DNA of the CDR3 is TGTGCCACTAGTAAGCGGGAGGGTCGGGATACGCAGTATTTT. It yields the protein CATSKREGRDTQYF.

The V call is TRBV23-1, the J call TRBJ1-5; D ambiguous. TRBV23-1 carries the ORF label, with uncertain function. The CDR3 covers 15 residues. V was shortened by 0 bases and J by 7 bases, with 13 bases between the two germline ends. For the CDR3, the DNA is TGCGCCAGCAGTCAATCGCGGGGAAGGAGGCAGCCCCAGCATTTT. Translated: CASSQSRGRRQPQHF.

The V call is TRBV5-6, the J call TRBJ1-3; no clear D gene. The CDR3 consists of 18 residues. V was pared by 4 bases and J by 0 bases, with 20 bases between. Looked up from germline, CDR1 is SGHDT and CDR2 is YYEEEE. The CDR3 sequence: CASSTQGGQAVSGNTIYF. CDR3 DNA: TGTGCCAGCAGCACCCAAGGAGGGCAGGCGGTCTCTGGAAACACCATATATTTT.

The V gene is TRBV7-2, the J gene TRBJ1-3; 10 bases are shared with TRBD1. The V gene end was trimmed by 5 bases and the J gene end by 3 bases; junction bases not matched to a gene: 7. Germline-derived CDR1 and CDR2 are SGHTA and FQGNSA. The CDR3 length is 16 residues. CDR3: CASSMTGGAYGNTIYF. The CDR3 coding sequence is TGTGCCAGCAGCATGACAGGGGGCGCTTATGGAAACACCATATATTTT.

The chain joins TRBV6-4 to TRBJ2-1; 10 bases line up with TRBD2. The CDR3 is made up of 15 amino acids. V shed 2 bases and J 7 bases; nucleotides not matched to a gene: 5. The germline V gene has CDR1 MRHNA and CDR2 SNTAGT. CDR3 sequence: CASSDLAGAANEQFF. The CDR3 nucleotides are TGTGCCAGCAGTGACCTAGCGGGAGCCGCTAATGAGCAGTTCTTC.

The rearrangement joins TRBV6-1 to TRBJ2-1; no reliable D call. This CDR3 has 13 amino acids. V was clipped by 8 bases and J by 2 bases, with 10 bases between them. Germline V gene sequence: CDR1 MNHNS, CDR2 SASEGT. In DNA form, the CDR3 reads TGTGCCAGCGAAGACACCCCCTACAATGAGCAGTTCTTC. Translation: CASEDTPYNEQFF.

This chain uses TRBV29-1 with TRBJ1-2; 9 bases agree with TRBD1. V dropped 7 bases and J dropped 4; count of bases not matched to a gene: 10. This CDR3 is 14 amino acids long. Germline CDR1 is SQVTM and CDR2 is ANQGSEA. The CDR3 nucleotides read TGCAGCGGCCGGACAGGGGATAGGGGCTATGGCTACACCTTC. Protein product: CSGRTGDRGYGYTF.

The chain has TRBV18 and TRBJ1-6, with 7 bases aligning to TRBD1. In germline, CDR1 is KGHSH, CDR2 LQKENI. The V segment lost 10 bases and the J segment 9 bases; nucleotides outside the gene matches: 9. The CDR3 length is 13 residues. In nucleotides, the CDR3 is TGTGCCACCAACAGGGGTTTGAGTTCACCCCTCCACTTT. Amino acids: CATNRGLSSPLHF.

The chain couples TRBV6-5 to TRBJ1-2, with D unresolved. The germline V gene has CDR1 MNHEY and CDR2 SVGAGI. The CDR3 contains 13 residues. V lost 6 bases and J lost 3, with 11 bases in between. CDR3 protein: CASRTWLDYGYTF. CDR3 DNA sequence: TGTGCCAGCAGGACTTGGCTTGACTATGGCTACACCTTC.

V gene TRBV2 combines with J gene TRBJ1-1, with a tentative D call TRBD1 (5 bases). Looked up from germline, CDR1 is SNHLY and CDR2 is FYNNEI. The CDR3 runs 13 residues. Trimming took off 8 bases at V and 3 bases at J, with 13 bases between the two ends. CDR3 sequence: CASGGLYYTEAFF. The CDR3 DNA is TGTGCCAGCGGGGGGTTGTACTACACTGAAGCTTTCTTT.

The chain carries TRBV19 and TRBJ1-2, with D perhaps matching TRBD1 (5 bases). Germline loops: CDR1 LNHDA, CDR2 SQIVND (reference sequence). The CDR3 spans 12 residues. V was pared by 5 bases and J by 5 bases, with 9 bases between. The CDR3 reads CASSWDLYGYTF. The CDR3 DNA sequence: TGTGCCAGTAGTTGGGACTTATATGGCTACACCTTC.

The CDR3 bases are TGTGCCAGCAGCCTACCTAGTTTGGGACACATAGCCGGGGAGCTGTTTTTT. Translation: CASSLPSLGHIAGELFF. V is TRBV11-2 and J is TRBJ2-2, with D perhaps TRBD1 (6 bases). The CDR3 spans 17 residues. CDR1 is SGHAT and CDR2 is FQNNGV in the germline V gene. V lost 5 bases and J 6 bases, leaving 22 bases between the germline ends.

The gene calls are TRBV4-3 and TRBJ2-7, with 8 bases that match TRBD1. J lost 7 bases, V lost 1 base, and 3 bases had no gene match. Germline CDR1 LGHNA, CDR2 YSLEER. There are 13 residues in the CDR3. The CDR3 DNA is TGCGCCAGCAGCCAAGGGGGGGACAGGGAGCAGTACTTC. Residues: CASSQGGDREQYF.

The V and J genes are TRBV7-2 and TRBJ2-7; 8 bases align to TRBD2. Germline lookup yields CDR1 SGHTA and CDR2 FQGNSA. After removal of 0 bases from V and 1 base from J, the junction contained 5 bases not matched to a gene. The CDR3 sequence is 16 residues long. The CDR3 protein is CASSLAPGLGSYEQYF. The CDR3 coding sequence is TGTGCCAGCAGCTTAGCGCCGGGACTAGGGTCCTACGAGCAGTACTTC.

This chain links TRBV7-9 with TRBJ1-1; D remains ambiguous. The germline V gene has CDR1 SEHNR and CDR2 FQNEAQ (reference sequence). The CDR3 covers 15 residues. V lost 2 bases, J lost 1 base, and 11 bases lay in between. CDR3: CASSLTETENTEAFF. In nucleotides, the CDR3 is TGTGCCAGCAGCTTAACGGAGACTGAGAACACTGAAGCTTTCTTT.

The chain recombines TRBV27 with TRBJ1-1; D might be TRBD1 (5 bases). From germline, CDR1 is MNHEY and CDR2 SMNVEV (reference sequence). The CDR3 extends over 15 amino acids. V lost 3 bases to trimming and J lost 11 bases, with 22 bases between them. The CDR3 region is CASSFPQGYTRVAFF. As DNA, the CDR3 is TGTGCCAGCAGTTTCCCTCAGGGCTACACGCGTGTGGCTTTCTTT.

The table lists this clone with a few counts. This chain connects TRBV28 to TRBJ1-4, with no clear D. The ends were cut back, 3 bases at V and 14 bases at J, with 19 bases in the middle. The CDR3 has 14 residues. Germline V CDR1 and CDR2: MDHEN, SYDVKM. The CDR3 loop reads CASSLSQTRKSLFF. The CDR3 region has the DNA TGTGCCAGCAGTTTGAGCCAGACTCGGAAAAGTCTGTTTTTT.

The J gene is TRBJ2-3, the V gene TRBV6-5; 9 bases line up with TRBD1. The J segment lost 3 bases and the V segment lost 1 base, leaving 5 bases of the junction unmatched. The CDR3 totals 16 residues. Germline loops: CDR1 MNHEY, CDR2 SVGAGI. The CDR3 region is CASSYYGTGMTDTQYF. CDR3 bases: TGTGCCAGCAGTTACTACGGGACAGGGATGACAGATACGCAGTATTTT.

This clone was observed once. The chain carries TRBV7-6 and TRBJ2-5; TRBD2 matches at 9 bases. V dropped 5 bases and J dropped 5; count of bases not matched to a gene: 9. Germline loops: CDR1 SGHVS, CDR2 FNYEAQ. The CDR3 runs to 15 residues. Here the CDR3 reads CASSLKRGARETQYF. DNA for the CDR3: TGTGCCAGCAGCCTTAAGCGGGGGGCTCGGGAGACCCAGTACTTC.

The chain has TRBV7-8 and TRBJ2-3; TRBD2 might be the D (6 bases). Trimming pared 3 bases from V and 6 bases from J, leaving 10 bases between. Per the germline V gene, CDR1 is SGHVS and CDR2 is FQNEAQ. The CDR3 sequence is 13 residues long. Here the CDR3 DNA reads TGTGCCAGCAGCTTTCGGGGGACCGATACGCAGTATTTT. It yields the protein CASSFRGTDTQYF. Looking up the rest from reference TRBV7-8 and TRBJ2-3 gives the full variable domain: GAGVSQSPRYKVAKRGQDVALRCDPISGHVSLFWYQQALGQGPEFLTYFQNEAQLDKSGLPSDRFFAERPEGSVSTLKIQRTQQEDSAVYLCASSFRGTDTQYFGPGTRLTVL.

The chain employs TRBV21-1 and TRBJ1-1. TRBV21-1 is labeled a pseudogene. This CDR3 has 16 amino acids. This CDR3 reads CASSPSGGSMNTEAFF. CDR3 DNA sequence: TGTGCCAGCAGCCCGAGCGGGGGATCCATGAACACTGAAGCTTTCTTT.

The CDR3 sequence: CASMGAGTGGPKQQYF. CDR3 DNA sequence: TGTGCCAGCATGGGGGCCGGGACAGGGGGTCCCAAGCAGCAGTACTTC. The rearrangement links TRBV2 to TRBJ2-7; 11 bases agree with TRBD1. CDR1 SNHLY and CDR2 FYNNEI come from the germline V gene. Losses at the gene ends were 7 bases for V and 8 bases for J; bases not matched to a gene: 16. The CDR3 extends over 16 amino acids.

The chain uses TRBV7-8 and TRBJ2-2, with 8 bases that match TRBD1. V was clipped by 4 bases and J by 10 bases; unmatched bases: 11. Germline loops: CDR1 SGHVS, CDR2 FQNEAQ. CDR3 length: 15 amino acids. The CDR3 sequence: CASSSRDRGVEELFF. DNA for the CDR3: TGTGCCAGCAGCTCACGAGACAGGGGAGTTGAGGAGCTGTTTTTT.

The chain is built from TRBV18 and TRBJ2-2; D may be TRBD1 (6 bases). The CDR3 runs 15 residues. V gave up 5 bases and J gave up 2 bases, with 12 bases separating them. Germline loops: CDR1 KGHSH, CDR2 LQKENI. CDR3 in DNA: TGTGCCAGCTCAGCAGGGGTACGAAACACCGGGGAGCTGTTTTTT. Protein sequence: CASSAGVRNTGELFF. The full variable domain, its missing parts supplied by reference TRBV18 and TRBJ2-2, is NAGVMQNPRHLVRRRGQEARLRCSPMKGHSHVYWYRQLPEEGLKFMVYLQKENIIDESGMPKERFSAEFPKEGPSILRIQQVVRGDSAAYFCASSAGVRNTGELFFGEGSRLTVL.

The sample holds a few counts of this clone. V is TRBV7-9 and J is TRBJ1-1; D uncertain. Looked up from germline, CDR1 is SEHNR and CDR2 is FQNEAQ (reference sequence). CDR3 size: 15 residues. V gave up 1 base and J gave up 4 bases, with 13 bases separating them. The CDR3, as DNA: TGTGCCAGCAGCTTAGTGGTAGCACGGAGCACTGAAGCTTTCTTT. It translates to CASSLVVARSTEAFF.

This clone was seen more than once but under ten times. The CDR3 reads CASSLGRLAGDIQETQYF. The CDR3 coding sequence is TGTGCCAGCAGCTTAGGTCGGCTAGCGGGGGACATCCAAGAGACCCAGTACTTC. This sequence joins TRBV7-9 and TRBJ2-5; 10 bases agree with TRBD2. The CDR3 extends over 18 amino acids. The germline V gene encodes CDR1 SEHNR and CDR2 FQNEAQ (reference sequence). Trimming at V came to 1 base and at J to 1 base, leaving 9 bases not matched to a gene.

The genes are TRBV4-3 and TRBJ2-3, with 9 nucleotides matching TRBD2. This CDR3 is 16 amino acids long. The germline V gene encodes CDR1 LGHNA and CDR2 YSLEER. V trimming: 3 bases; J trimming: 1 base; junction bases outside the gene matches: 5. The CDR3 sequence: CASSQRGGRGTDTQYF. The CDR3 DNA follows: TGCGCCAGCAGCCAGCGGGGGGGCCGCGGCACAGATACGCAGTATTTT.

The genes are TRBV19 and TRBJ1-5; D is uncertain. V was trimmed by 6 bases and J by 12 bases, leaving 9 bases between them. The CDR3 is 10 amino acids. The V gene's germline CDR1 is LNHDA and CDR2 SQIVND (reference sequence). In DNA, the CDR3 is TGTGCCAGTAGGGGGAGGGACCAGCATTTT. This encodes CASRGRDQHF.

The chain employs TRBV11-3 and TRBJ2-7; 12 bases are a match to TRBD2. CDR3 size: 17 residues. V lost 0 bases and J lost 0; bases outside the gene matches: 3. From germline, CDR1 is SGHNT and CDR2 YENEEA. Here the CDR3 reads CASSLETSGRYSYEQYV. The CDR3 bases are TGTGCCAGCAGCTTAGAAACTAGCGGGAGGTACTCCTACGAGCAGTACGTC.

J is TRBJ2-3 and V is TRBV4-1; D might be TRBD2 (5 bases). Germline V gives CDR1 MGHRA, CDR2 YSYEKL. V was cut by 0 bases and J by 4 bases, with 11 bases left in between. The CDR3 runs to 15 residues. The CDR3 nucleotides read TGCGCCAGCAGCCAAGATCTGCTAGCTGCAGATACGCAGTATTTT. Its translation is CASSQDLLAADTQYF.